Described below is a single T cell receptor (beta chain) sequence and its context. This clonotype was seen at least ten times. The specificity of this receptor is unknown. No base quality information exists; no much larger clone differs at one position. The CDR3 spans 13 residues, from the cysteine through the phenylalanine. The CDR3 DNA has 39 bases and is translated from base 1. CDR1 and CDR2 were assigned from the germline V gene (reference sequence) as LNHDA and SQIVND. V is reduced by 4 bases and J by 6 bases, leaving a spacing of 11 bases between them. The sample belongs to a study of T cell repertoires and leukemia-associated antigens (dated by TCRdb to between 2017 and 2020). About the full investigation: Around 15 million effective reads were obtained overall, with each sample giving about 5.1 to 7 million read pairs and 3.3 to 5.0 million effective reads. Using in vitro peptide stimulation of healthy T cells, the study sought to determine the antigen recognized by a TCR Vbeta21 clone earlier detected in CML patients. Overall study outcomes, separate from this receptor: The four groups showed no significant differences in numbers of Vbeta genes (about 60), Jbeta genes (approximately 14), VDJ rearrangements, or unique CDR3s. Antigen specificity and function of the expanded clones were not tested directly and required further investigation.

TRIzol reagent was used to extract total RNA from the cultured T cells. 5' rapid amplification of cDNA ends (5'RACE) was the method used to amplify TCRbeta libraries from the RNA. Before sequencing, Qubit, an Agilent instrument, and quantitative PCR were used to check library concentration and integrity. Qualified libraries were sequenced on Illumina HiSeq or MiSeq by a commercial service provider. For the original study's pipeline: TCR sequences in each sample were identified with MiXCR version 1.8.2. For a clone to be considered qualified, a CDR3 longer than four amino acids, an in-frame nucleotide length, and the absence of a stop codon were required. A read containing the complete CDR3 structure was defined as an effective read. RT-PCR with 24 Vbeta primers, GeneScan spectratyping, and Sanger sequencing were used to validate the expanded clones. TCRdb itself trimmed the public reads at Q25 with fastp, ran MiXCR and retained productive beta chains. Records with the same CDR3 protein are collapsed into one entry carrying the most frequent genes and DNA. The V and J calls, along with clone size, are taken from TCRdb and not from the paper's own processing. The sample table lists approximately 10,000 distinct CDR3 sequences, 43% of them with a count of one. Roughly 53% of the sample is taken by the ten largest.

As a first step, CD3+ T cells were rested overnight at around 2.5 million cells/mL in RPMI 1640 lacking fetal bovine serum. MACS immunomagnetic beads were used, per the manufacturer's instructions, to isolate CD3+ T cells from PBMCs. The sequence derives from a female donor in good health. Rearrangement joined TRBV19 to TRBJ2-3, with the D gene not clear enough to name. The source material was CD3+ T cells sorted from blood and cultured. The nucleotides read TGTGCCAGTAGTACAGTACTAACGGATACGCAGTATTTT. This yields the protein CASSTVLTDTQYF.